The T cell receptor beta chain under discussion was sequenced for a study of cytomegalovirus exposure and HLA in healthy donors. Study results and caveats: Researchers reported in a later analysis that a missense DCLRE1C variant was tied to TCR beta V- and J-gene trimming. With high specificity and sensitivity, the classifier reportedly diagnosed cytomegalovirus status. CMV serostatus was the only recorded immune exposure for donors. Across all donors, roughly uniform sequencing depth was an assumption of the presence/absence analyses.

PCR primers comprised 60 Vbeta and 13 Jbeta primers. TCRdb's copy holds only in-frame clones and misses some; the assay was immunoSEQ multiplex PCR. This table holds tens of thousands of clones, around 76% found once. Notes on this clone: Its matching antigen is unknown.

V dropped 7 bases and J dropped 4; count of bases not matched to a gene: 8. This CDR3 has 14 amino acids. Germline V gene data show CDR1 as SNHLY and CDR2 as FYNNEI. Sequenced material: PBMCs. This TCR came from a male donor in good health and CMV-seropositive. V is TRBV2 and J is TRBJ2-3, with 7 bases aligning to TRBD2. Here the CDR3 DNA reads TGTGCCAGCAAATGGCGGGAGTATCCAGATACGCAGTATTTT. Its translation: CASKWREYPDTQYF. Together with reference TRBV2 and TRBJ2-3, the CDR3 gives the full variable domain: EPEVTQTPSHQVTQMGQEVILRCVPISNHLYFYWYRQILGQKVEFLVSFYNNEISEKSEIFDDQFSVERPDGSNFTLKIRSTKLEDSAMYFCASKWREYPDTQYFGPGTRLTVL.